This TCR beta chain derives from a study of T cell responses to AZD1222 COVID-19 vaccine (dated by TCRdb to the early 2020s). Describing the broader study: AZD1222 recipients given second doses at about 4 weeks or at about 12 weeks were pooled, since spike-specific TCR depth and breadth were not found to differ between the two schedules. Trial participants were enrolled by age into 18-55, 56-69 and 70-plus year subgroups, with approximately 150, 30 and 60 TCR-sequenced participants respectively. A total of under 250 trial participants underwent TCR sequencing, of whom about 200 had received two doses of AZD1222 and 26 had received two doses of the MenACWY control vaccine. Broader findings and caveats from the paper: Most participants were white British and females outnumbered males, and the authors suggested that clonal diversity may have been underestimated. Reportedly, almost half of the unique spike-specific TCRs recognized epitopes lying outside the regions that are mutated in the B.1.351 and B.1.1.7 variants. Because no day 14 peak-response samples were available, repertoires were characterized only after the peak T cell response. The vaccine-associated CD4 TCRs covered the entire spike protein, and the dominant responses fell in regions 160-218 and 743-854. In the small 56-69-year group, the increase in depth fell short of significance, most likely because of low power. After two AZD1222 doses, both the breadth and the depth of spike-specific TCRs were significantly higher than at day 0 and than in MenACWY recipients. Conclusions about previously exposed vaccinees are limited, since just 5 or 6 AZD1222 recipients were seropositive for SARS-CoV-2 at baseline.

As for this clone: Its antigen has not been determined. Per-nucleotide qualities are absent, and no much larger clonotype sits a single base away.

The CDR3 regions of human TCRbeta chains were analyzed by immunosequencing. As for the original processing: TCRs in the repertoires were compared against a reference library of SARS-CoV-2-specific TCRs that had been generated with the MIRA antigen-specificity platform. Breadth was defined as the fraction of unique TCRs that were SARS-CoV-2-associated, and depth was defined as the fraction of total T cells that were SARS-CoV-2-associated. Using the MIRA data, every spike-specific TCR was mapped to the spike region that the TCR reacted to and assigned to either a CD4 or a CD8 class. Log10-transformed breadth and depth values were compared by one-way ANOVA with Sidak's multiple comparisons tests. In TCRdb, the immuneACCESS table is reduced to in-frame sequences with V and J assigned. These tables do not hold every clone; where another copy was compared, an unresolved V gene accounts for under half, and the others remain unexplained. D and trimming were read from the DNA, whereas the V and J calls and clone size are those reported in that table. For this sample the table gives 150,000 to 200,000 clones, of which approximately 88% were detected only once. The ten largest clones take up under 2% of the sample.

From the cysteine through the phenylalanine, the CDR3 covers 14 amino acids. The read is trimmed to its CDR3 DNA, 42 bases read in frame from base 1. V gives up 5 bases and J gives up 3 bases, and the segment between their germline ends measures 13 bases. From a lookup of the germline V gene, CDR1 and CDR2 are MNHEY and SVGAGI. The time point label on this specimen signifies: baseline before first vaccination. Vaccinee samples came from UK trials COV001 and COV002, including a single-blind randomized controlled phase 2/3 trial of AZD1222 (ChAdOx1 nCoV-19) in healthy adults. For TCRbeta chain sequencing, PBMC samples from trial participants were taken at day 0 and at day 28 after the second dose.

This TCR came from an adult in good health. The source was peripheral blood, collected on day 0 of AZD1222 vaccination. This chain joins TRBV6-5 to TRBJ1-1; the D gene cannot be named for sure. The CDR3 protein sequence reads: CASSNGRQHTEAFF. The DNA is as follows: TGTGCCAGCAGTAACGGTCGGCAGCACACTGAAGCTTTCTTT.